This TCR beta chain was sequenced for a study of glioma-infiltrating T cells after dendritic cell vaccination. Per the germline V gene, CDR1 is SEHNR and CDR2 is FQNEAQ (reference sequence). There are 15 residues in the CDR3. V gave up 5 bases and J gave up 7 bases; unmatched junction bases: 8. Selection required adequate fresh-frozen tumor tissue plus more than two years' survival data. This clone has just a few counts. Its target is unknown. Study findings and constraints: The cohort had few patients with full blood and tumor sets.

Method: immunoSEQ multiplex PCR; TCRdb's copy keeps in-frame clones and lacks some. Of 60,000 to 70,000 clones in the sample, approximately 78% were seen once. The specimen was blood, collected before dendritic cell vaccination. The sequence was collected from a human donor with glioblastoma. V and J are TRBV7-9 and TRBJ1-6; 7 positions agree with TRBD1. The CDR3 DNA reads TGTGCCAGCAGCCCGCGGACAGGACACAATTCACCCCTCCACTTT. It encodes CASSPRTGHNSPLHF.